The subject of this entry is one T cell receptor (beta chain). Its antigen is not known. Germline CDR1 reads LNHDA; CDR2 reads SQIVND (reference sequence). V gave up 9 bases and J gave up 2 bases; unmatched junction bases: 7. This CDR3 spans 15 amino acids. This entry comes from a study of regulatory T cells in long-lasting Graves disease. Study findings and constraints: Shared public clonotypes totalled 2,741 in persistent patients, compared with 966 in new patients.

Time point noted: persistent/refractory GD, antithyroid drugs over 5 years with positive TRAb. After RNA was extracted from PBMCs, the TCR library was made from it. Arm-PCR of CDR3 regions and iRepertoire HTBI primers were used to build TCR beta libraries. In the original analysis: Looking across samples, the authors found 55 to 70 TRBV and 13 to 15 TRBJ segments. Each CDR3 protein gets one entry after TCRdb re-called the multiplex PCR reads with MiXCR. The V and J calls and clone size come from TCRdb's table, not from the authors' own analysis. The table has 420,000 or so distinct CDR3 sequences, 20% to 30% seen once.

The input for sequencing was peripheral blood mononuclear cells (PBMCs), taken when the disease was refractory, from a patient treated with antithyroid drugs. The chain is built from TRBV19 and TRBJ2-7; 13 bases are shared with TRBD2. The receptor was isolated from a female donor with Graves disease. The CDR3: CASRTSGSWAYEQYF. The DNA of the CDR3 is TGTGCCAGCAGGACTAGCGGGAGTTGGGCCTACGAGCAGTACTTC.